This TCR beta chain originates from a study of cytomegalovirus exposure and HLA in healthy donors. About the study: Earlier sequencing of 150 million to 200 million T cells yielded around 100 million unique TCR beta sequences.

Many counts were recorded for this clone. Its antigen is unknown. Study-level results: Earlier analysis looked at TCR beta V segments, and most were productive about 87% or about 30% of the time. TCR beta sequences reportedly predicted most subjects' HLA-A and HLA-B alleles accurately. An ancestry cluster, one associated with Asian ancestry, reportedly showed fewer N-insertions than the roughly 670-donor mean in a later analysis.

Germline values: CDR1 KGHSH, CDR2 LQKENI. The V and J ends lost 5 bases and 3 bases respectively, with 8 bases between them. The CDR3 runs 13 residues. PCR used 60 Vbeta primers and 13 Jbeta primers. The assay was immunoSEQ multiplex PCR, and TCRdb's table has in-frame clones only and misses some. The table includes 90,000 to 110,000 clones, over 65% detected once. The clonotype was recovered from a man aged 35 to 55 in good health and CMV-seropositive. The V and J genes are TRBV18 and TRBJ1-3, with a tentative D call TRBD1 (6 bases). The sequencing input was PBMCs. The CDR3 nucleotides read TGTGCCAGCTCAACCAGGGGTGGAAACACCATATATTTT. Protein: CASSTRGGNTIYF.